A single sample gave rise to the 10 T cell receptor beta chains below, sequenced in a study of T cells after yellow fever vaccination. Each CDR3 protein gets one entry after TCRdb re-called the 5' RACE reads with MiXCR. Among nearly 70,000 distinct CDR3 sequences listed, 5% to 8% were seen once. The sample consisted of CD8+ T cells sorted from PBMCs, taken roughly 47 days after the first yellow fever vaccination. Receptors originate from a man aged 18-30 years who received the YFV17D yellow fever vaccine.

This clonotype was detected ten times or more. The chain is built from TRBV12-3 or TRBV12-4 and TRBJ2-3, with D maybe TRBD2 (7 bases). The V and J ends lost 7 bases and 8 bases respectively, with 10 bases between them. This CDR3 spans 11 amino acids. DNA of the CDR3: TGTGCCAGCACCCGGGGGGCTACGCAGTATTTT. This sequence encodes CASTRGATQYF.

This sequence joins TRBV12-2 and TRBJ2-7. TRBV12-2 is tagged as a pseudogene. This CDR3 has 12 amino acids. The CDR3 region has the DNA TGTGCAAGTCGCTTACCTACTGGGGAGCAGTACTTC. Encoded protein: CASRLPTGEQYF.

V and J are TRBV6-4 and TRBJ1-6; D is ambiguous. The germline CDR1 and CDR2 sequences are MRHNA and SNTAGT. The CDR3 extends over 13 amino acids. V shed 5 bases and J shed 8 bases, with 10 bases lying between them. DNA of the CDR3: TGTGCCAGCAGTAAGGGATTGTATTCACCCCTCCACTTT. This encodes CASSKGLYSPLHF.

In this sample, this clonotype turned up many times. J is TRBJ1-1 and V is TRBV29-1; D remains unclear. Germline V gene lookup returns CDR1 SQVTM and CDR2 ANQGSEA. The CDR3 runs to 13 residues. V shed 0 bases and J shed 0 bases, with 5 bases lying between them. The CDR3 reads CSVEDGVNTEAFF. The CDR3 DNA sequence: TGCAGCGTTGAAGATGGCGTGAACACTGAAGCTTTCTTT.

At least ten counts were recorded for this clonotype. V gene TRBV4-2 combines with J gene TRBJ2-1; TRBD2 matches 10 bases. CDR3 length equals 17 residues. After removal of 2 bases from V and 4 bases from J, the junction contained 8 bases not matched to a gene. From germline, CDR1 is LGHNA and CDR2 YNFKEQ. CDR3 sequence: CASSQNLPSGGYNEQFF. Here the CDR3 DNA reads TGTGCCAGCAGCCAAAACTTACCTAGCGGGGGATACAATGAGCAGTTCTTC.

In its sample, this clonotype was seen many times. The CDR3 sequence is CAVLGDTQYF. CDR3 bases: TGTGCCGTATTAGGGGATACGCAGTATTTT. The genes are TRBV7-9 and TRBJ2-3, with D hard to call. CDR3 length: 10 residues. In germline, CDR1 is SEHNR, CDR2 FQNEAQ (reference sequence). The V end lost 11 bases, the J end lost 6 bases, and 9 bases lay between the germline ends.

This clonotype appeared many times. V gene TRBV4-1 combines with J gene TRBJ1-5, with D hard to call. The CDR3 contains 15 residues. Germline CDR1 MGHRA, CDR2 YSYEKL. V was cut by 0 bases and J by 1 base, with 7 bases left in between. The CDR3 loop is CASSQEALSNQPQHF. In DNA, the CDR3 is TGCGCCAGCAGCCAAGAAGCGCTGAGCAATCAGCCCCAGCATTTT.

This clonotype was counted at least ten times. This chain uses TRBV7-3 with TRBJ2-1, with 7 positions matching TRBD2. Per the germline V gene, CDR1 is SGHTA and CDR2 is FQGTGA. The CDR3 has 14 amino acids. V dropped 4 bases and J dropped 0; count of bases not matched to a gene: 0. CDR3 region: CASSSGGSYNEQFF. The CDR3, as DNA: TGTGCCAGCAGCTCGGGGGGCTCCTACAATGAGCAGTTCTTC. Together with reference TRBV7-3 and TRBJ2-1, the CDR3 gives the full variable domain: GAGVSQTPSNKVTEKGKYVELRCDPISGHTALYWYRQSLGQGPEFLIYFQGTGAADDSGLPNDRFFAVRPEGSVSTLKIQRTERGDSAVYLCASSSGGSYNEQFFGPGTRLTVL.

This chain joins TRBV13 and TRBJ1-2; 10 positions agree with TRBD1. Germline loops: CDR1 PRHDT, CDR2 FYEKMQ (reference sequence). V lost 5 bases to trimming and J lost 3 bases; unmatched junction nucleotides: 6. The CDR3 extends over 15 amino acids. The CDR3 DNA reads as TGTGCCAGCAGCCATGGGACAGGGGCTGACTATGGCTACACCTTC. The encoded protein is CASSHGTGADYGYTF.

This clonotype was detected many times. The chain combines TRBV9 with TRBJ2-1, with D unclear. This CDR3 is 11 amino acids long. Germline V gene data show CDR1 as SGDLS and CDR2 as YYNGEE. The germline V and J ends were trimmed by 7 bases and 2 bases, with 4 bases remaining between them. CDR3 in DNA: TGTGCCAGCGGTCCCTACAATGAGCAGTTCTTC. It yields the protein CASGPYNEQFF.